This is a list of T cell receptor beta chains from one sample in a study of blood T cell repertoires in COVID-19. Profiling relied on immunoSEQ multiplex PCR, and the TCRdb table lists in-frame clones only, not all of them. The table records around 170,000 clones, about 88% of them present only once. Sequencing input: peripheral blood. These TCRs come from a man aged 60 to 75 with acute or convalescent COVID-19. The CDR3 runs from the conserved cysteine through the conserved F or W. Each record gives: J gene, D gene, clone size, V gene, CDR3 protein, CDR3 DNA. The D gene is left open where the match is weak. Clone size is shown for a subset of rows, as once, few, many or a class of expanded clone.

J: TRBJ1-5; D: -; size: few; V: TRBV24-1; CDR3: CATQASSSNQPQHF; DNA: TGTGCCACACAGGCCTCCTCTAGCAATCAGCCCCAGCATTTT
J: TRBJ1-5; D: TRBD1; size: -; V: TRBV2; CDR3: CASAGTGGEQPQHF; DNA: TGTGCCAGCGCCGGGACAGGGGGCGAGCAGCCCCAGCATTTT
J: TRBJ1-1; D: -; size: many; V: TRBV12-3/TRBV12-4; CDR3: CASSFGNTEAFF; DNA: TGTGCCAGCAGTTTCGGGAACACTGAAGCTTTCTTT
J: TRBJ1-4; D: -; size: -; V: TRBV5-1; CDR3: CASSSTQIDEKLFF; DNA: TGCGCCAGCAGCTCGACACAGATAGATGAAAAACTGTTTTTT
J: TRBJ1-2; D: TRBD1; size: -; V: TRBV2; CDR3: CASSESRGLLYGYTF; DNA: TGTGCCAGCAGTGAGTCCAGGGGGCTGTTATATGGCTACACCTTC
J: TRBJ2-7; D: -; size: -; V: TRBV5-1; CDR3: CASSFSATLTTSYEQYF; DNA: TGCGCCAGCAGCTTCTCTGCCACGCTTACTACTTCCTACGAGCAGTACTTC
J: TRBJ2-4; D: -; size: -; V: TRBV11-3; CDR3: CASSLVRGTLIQYF; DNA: TGTGCCAGCAGCTTAGTAAGGGGGACCCTTATTCAGTACTTC
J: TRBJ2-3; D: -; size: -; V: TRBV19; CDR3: CASTGGTDTQYF; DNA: TGTGCCAGTACAGGGGGCACAGATACGCAGTATTTT
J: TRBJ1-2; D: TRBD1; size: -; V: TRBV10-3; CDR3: CATRQGTDYGYTF; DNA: TGTGCCACCAGACAGGGGACAGACTATGGCTACACCTTC
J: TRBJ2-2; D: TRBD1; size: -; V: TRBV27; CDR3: CASSPQGAGTGELFF; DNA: TGTGCCAGCAGCCCACAGGGGGCAGGTACCGGGGAGCTGTTTTTT
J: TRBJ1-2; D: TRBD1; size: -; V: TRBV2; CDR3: CASRLGQGNGYTF; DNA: TGTGCCAGCAGGCTGGGACAGGGGAATGGCTACACCTTC
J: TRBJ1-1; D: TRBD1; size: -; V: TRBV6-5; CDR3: CASTMGQGGGEAFF; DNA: TGTGCCAGCACTATGGGGCAGGGGGGCGGTGAAGCTTTCTTT
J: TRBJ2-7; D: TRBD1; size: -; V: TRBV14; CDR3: CANKQGAPYEQYF; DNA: TGTGCCAACAAACAGGGGGCGCCTTACGAGCAGTACTTC
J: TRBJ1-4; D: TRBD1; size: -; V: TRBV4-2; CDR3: CASSQAAGGLEKLFF; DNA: TGTGCCAGCAGCCAAGCGGCAGGGGGCCTTGAAAAACTGTTTTTT
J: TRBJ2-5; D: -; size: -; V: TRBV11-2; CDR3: CASSRLVLETQYF; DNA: TGTGCCAGCAGCCGCTTAGTTCTAGAGACCCAGTACTTC
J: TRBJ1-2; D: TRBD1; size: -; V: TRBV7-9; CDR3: CASSFGQGNYGYTF; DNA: TGTGCCAGCAGCTTTGGACAGGGCAACTATGGCTACACCTTC
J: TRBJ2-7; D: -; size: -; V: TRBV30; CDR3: CAWSTGFVDEQYF; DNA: TGTGCCTGGAGCACAGGGTTTGTGGACGAGCAGTACTTC